What follows describes a single T cell receptor beta chain. What it binds is unknown. These data come from a study of cytotoxic CD8 clonotypes in ibrutinib-treated CLL. Sequencing used immunoSEQ multiplex PCR; TCRdb keeps in-frame clones, though not all of them. The data contain more than 75,000 clones, approximately 71% of them singletons. This CDR3 is built from 12 residues. Germline V gene lookup returns CDR1 MNHNY and CDR2 SVGAGI (reference sequence). V lost 6 bases and J lost 4, with 8 bases in between. Study conclusions and caveats: Rare overall, public clonotypes shrank or held steady under therapy. Baseline levels of clonality went above those of age-matched healthy donors and moved with circulating CD8+ T-cell counts.

This receptor was taken from a human donor with chronic lymphocytic leukemia. The sample in question was PBMCs, obtained after 24 months of ibrutinib treatment. The chain has TRBV6-6 and TRBJ2-3; TRBD1 might be the D (5 bases). The DNA for the CDR3 is TGTGCCAGCAGGCAGGGATCAGATACGCAGTATTTT. It is translated as CASRQGSDTQYF.